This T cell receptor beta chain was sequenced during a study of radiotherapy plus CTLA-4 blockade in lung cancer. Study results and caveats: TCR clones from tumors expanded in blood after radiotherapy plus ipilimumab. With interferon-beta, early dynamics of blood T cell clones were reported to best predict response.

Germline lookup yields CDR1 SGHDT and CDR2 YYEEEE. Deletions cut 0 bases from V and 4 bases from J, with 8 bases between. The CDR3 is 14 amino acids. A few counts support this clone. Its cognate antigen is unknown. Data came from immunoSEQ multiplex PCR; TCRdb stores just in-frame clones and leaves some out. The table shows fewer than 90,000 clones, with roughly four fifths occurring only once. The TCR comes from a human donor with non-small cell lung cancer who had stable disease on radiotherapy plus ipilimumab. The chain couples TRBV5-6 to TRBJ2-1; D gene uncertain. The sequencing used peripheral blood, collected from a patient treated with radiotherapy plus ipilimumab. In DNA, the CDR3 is TGTGCCAGCAGCTTGGTCTCCAGGTACAATGAGCAGTTCTTC. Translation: CASSLVSRYNEQFF. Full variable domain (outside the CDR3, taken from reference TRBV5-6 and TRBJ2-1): DAGVTQSPTHLIKTRGQQVTLRCSPKSGHDTVSWYQQALGQGPQFIFQYYEEEERQRGNFPDRFSGHQFPNYSSELNVNALLLGDSALYLCASSLVSRYNEQFFGPGTRLTVL.